This TCR beta chain was captured in a study of T-cell memory formation after mild COVID-19. Each CDR3 protein gets one entry after TCRdb re-called the 5' RACE reads with MiXCR. The table has 550,000 to 600,000 distinct CDR3 sequences, around a sixth seen once; the top ten hold roughly 8.2%. The CDR3 is 15 residues long. Trimming cost V 6 bases and J 12 bases; bases outside gene matches: 18. Germline CDR1 is SQVTM and CDR2 is ANQGSEA. At least ten counts were recorded for this clonotype. The sequenced sample consisted of PBMCs or a T cell subset sorted from them (not recorded which). The sequence was obtained from an adult woman who had mild COVID-19 (a few samples of this study predate the infection). Cell type and time point are not known. The rearrangement uses TRBV29-1 and TRBJ2-1, with TRBD1 matching 9 bases. The CDR3 here is CSVDVTGTGSLGQFF. In DNA, the CDR3 is TGCAGCGTCGATGTTACCGGGACAGGGTCTTTGGGGCAGTTCTTC.